Listed below are T cell receptor beta chains from one sample, sequenced in a study of blood T cell repertoires in COVID-19. Sequencing used immunoSEQ multiplex PCR; TCRdb keeps in-frame clones, though not all of them. The data show 25,000 to 35,000 clones, with roughly nine tenths seen just once and around 48% held by the top ten. Material: peripheral blood. Receptor source: a human donor with acute or convalescent COVID-19. The donor label of this sample is uncertain. Each CDR3 is given with its conserved first and last residue. Fields, in order: CDR3 length, D gene, J gene, clone size, V gene, CDR3 protein, CDR3 DNA. D genes are given only for firm matches. Some rows mark clone size as missing; the rest say once, few, many or name a class of expanded clone.

13 TRBD1 TRBJ1-5 NA TRBV12-3/TRBV12-4 CASRGTGNQPQHF TGTGCCAGCAGAGGGACAGGCAATCAGCCCCAGCATTTT
15 TRBD1 TRBJ1-2 NA TRBV19 CASSIEGGPNYGYTF TGTGCCAGTAGTATTGAAGGGGGCCCTAACTATGGCTACACCTTC
14 TRBD1 TRBJ1-1 NA TRBV18 CASSPRQGATEAFF TGTGCCAGCTCACCAAGACAGGGGGCCACTGAAGCTTTCTTT
14 TRBD2 TRBJ2-2 NA TRBV2 CASKGLASTGELFF TGTGCCAGCAAGGGACTAGCTTCCACCGGGGAGCTGTTTTTT
15 NA TRBJ2-1 NA TRBV9 CASSARDLSYNEQFF TGTGCCAGCAGCGCCCGGGACTTGTCCTACAATGAGCAGTTCTTC
14 TRBD1 TRBJ2-1 NA TRBV28 CASSSLYRGGEQFF TGTGCCAGCAGTTCTCTCTACAGGGGTGGAGAGCAGTTCTTC
16 TRBD1 TRBJ1-2 NA TRBV5-1 CASSSPGQGMGYGYTF TGCGCCAGCAGTTCGCCGGGACAGGGGATGGGCTATGGCTACACCTTC
14 TRBD1 TRBJ2-7 NA TRBV18 CASSLGQGGGEQYF TGTGCCAGCTCACTGGGACAGGGAGGGGGCGAGCAGTACTTC
15 TRBD2 TRBJ2-5 NA TRBV4-2 CASSQGLAGKETQYF TGTGCCAGCAGCCAAGGACTAGCGGGAAAAGAGACCCAGTACTTC
20 TRBD2 TRBJ2-3 NA TRBV4-1 CASSQDSGASGVSSTDTQYF TGCGCCAGCAGCCAAGATTCGGGGGCTAGCGGGGTTTCTAGCACAGATACGCAGTATTTT
14 NA TRBJ2-1 NA TRBV7-2 CASSLGFLSGEQFF TGTGCCAGCAGCTTAGGATTCCTCAGCGGTGAGCAGTTCTTC
15 TRBD2 TRBJ2-1 NA TRBV7-9 CASTSTSALNNEQFF TGTGCCAGTACCTCGACTAGCGCCTTAAACAATGAGCAGTTCTTC
19 TRBD2 TRBJ2-3 NA TRBV11-2 CASSQTGTSGRRGADTQYF TGTGCCAGCAGCCAAACGGGGACTAGCGGGAGAAGGGGGGCGGATACGCAGTATTTT
12 TRBD1 TRBJ1-1 few TRBV12-5 CASGLEGAEAFF TGTGCTAGTGGTCTCGAGGGGGCCGAAGCTTTCTTT
13 NA TRBJ1-5 NA TRBV19 CASSMGFNQPQHF TGTGCCAGTAGTATGGGCTTTAATCAGCCCCAGCATTTT
17 TRBD2 TRBJ2-2 NA TRBV4-2 CASSQPLAGGEIGELFF TGTGCCAGCAGCCAGCCCCTAGCGGGGGGTGAGATCGGGGAGCTGTTTTTT
13 NA TRBJ2-1 NA TRBV6-4 CASSLERGDEQFF TGTGCCAGCAGCTTAGAACGGGGTGATGAGCAGTTCTTC
13 TRBD1 TRBJ2-7 NA TRBV12-3/TRBV12-4 CASSRTGPTEQYF TGTGCCAGCAGCCGGACAGGGCCCACCGAGCAGTACTTC
18 TRBD2 TRBJ2-3 NA TRBV5-1 CASSFRGLAGGNTDTQYF TGCGCCAGCAGCTTCCGGGGACTAGCGGGGGGGAACACAGATACGCAGTATTTT
12 NA TRBJ1-5 NA TRBV19 CASSILHQPQHF TGTGCCAGTAGTATCCTCCATCAGCCCCAGCATTTT
13 NA TRBJ2-1 NA TRBV6-1 CASSEGTDNEQFF TGTGCCAGCAGTGAAGGGACAGACAATGAGCAGTTCTTC
16 TRBD1 TRBJ1-3 NA TRBV19 CASKPRTGPPGNTIYF TGTGCCAGTAAGCCCCGGACAGGTCCGCCTGGAAACACCATATATTTT
17 TRBD1 TRBJ1-5 once TRBV19 CASSIKTGYGRGQPQHF TGTGCCAGTAGTATTAAGACAGGGTACGGTCGTGGTCAGCCCCAGCATTTT
18 NA TRBJ1-5 NA TRBV7-7 CASSPTGFYRWDNQPQHF TGTGCTAGCAGCCCAACAGGGTTTTATCGTTGGGACAATCAGCCCCAGCATTTT
17 NA TRBJ2-6 NA TRBV7-2 CASSLGVLRSGANVLTF TGTGCCAGCAGCTTAGGCGTACTTCGCTCTGGGGCCAACGTCCTGACTTTC
15 NA TRBJ2-7 NA TRBV3-1/TRBV3-2 CASSQDLGLTYEQYF TGTGCCAGCAGCCAAGATCTGGGCCTAACCTACGAGCAGTACTTC
14 TRBD2 TRBJ2-1 NA TRBV7-2 CASSLRTSTNEQFF TGTGCCAGCAGCTTAAGGACTAGCACCAATGAGCAGTTCTTC
15 NA TRBJ2-1 NA TRBV11-1 CASSLARAPYNEQFF TGTGCCAGCAGCTTAGCGCGGGCTCCCTACAATGAGCAGTTCTTC
15 TRBD2 TRBJ2-7 NA TRBV28 CASRTHGRGGLEQYF TGTGCCAGCAGGACACACGGACGGGGGGGTCTCGAGCAGTACTTC
14 NA TRBJ1-1 NA TRBV28 CASRDERQFTEAFF TGTGCCAGCAGGGACGAACGACAGTTCACTGAAGCTTTCTTT
14 NA TRBJ1-1 NA TRBV19 CASSIEVRNTEAFF TGTGCCAGTAGTATAGAGGTCAGGAACACTGAAGCTTTCTTT
11 NA TRBJ1-2 NA TRBV30 CAWKGGVGYTF TGTGCCTGGAAAGGAGGGGTCGGCTACACCTTC
16 TRBD1 TRBJ1-4 NA TRBV10-1 CASSEPTGATNEKLFF TGCGCCAGCAGTGAGCCAACAGGGGCCACTAATGAAAAACTGTTTTTT
15 NA TRBJ1-3 NA TRBV25-1 CASSERGQSGNTIYF TGTGCCAGCAGTGAAAGGGGACAATCTGGAAACACCATATATTTT
16 NA TRBJ1-3 NA TRBV19 CASSIRAASSGNTIYF TGTGCCAGTAGTATACGTGCGGCCAGCTCTGGAAACACCATATATTTT
14 TRBD1 TRBJ2-5 NA TRBV27 CASSQDRVRETQYF TGTGCCAGCAGTCAAGACAGGGTGCGCGAGACCCAGTACTTC
13 NA TRBJ1-4 NA TRBV27 CASSRAANEKLFF TGTGCCAGCAGCAGGGCTGCTAATGAAAAACTGTTTTTT
18 TRBD2 TRBJ2-7 NA TRBV5-1 CASSSQANVPLAGHEQYF TGCGCCAGCAGCTCACAGGCAAACGTACCTCTAGCGGGCCACGAGCAGTACTTC
16 TRBD2 TRBJ2-3 NA TRBV27 CASSWTSGFSTDTQYF TGTGCCAGCAGTTGGACTAGCGGGTTTAGCACAGATACGCAGTATTTT
15 TRBD1 TRBJ2-4 NA TRBV9 CASSVEGTGKNIQYF TGTGCCAGCAGCGTAGAAGGGACAGGCAAAAACATTCAGTACTTC
15 TRBD1 TRBJ1-5 NA TRBV6-5 CASTPGTASNQPQHF TGTGCCAGCACCCCGGGGACAGCTAGCAATCAGCCCCAGCATTTT
18 NA TRBJ2-3 few TRBV15 CATSARGLVGGGTDTQYF TGTGCCACCAGCGCTAGAGGGCTAGTGGGTGGGGGCACAGATACGCAGTATTTT
16 NA TRBJ1-6 NA TRBV6-6 CASSPRAKQGRSPLHF TGTGCCAGCAGTCCCAGGGCCAAACAGGGACGTTCACCCCTCCACTTT
11 NA TRBJ2-5 NA TRBV21-1 CASSHRRGKYF TGTGCCAGCAGCCACAGACGGGGAAAGTACTTC
15 TRBD2 TRBJ2-7 NA TRBV11-2 CASSFASGSSYEQYF TGTGCCAGCAGCTTTGCTAGCGGGAGCTCCTACGAGCAGTACTTC
16 TRBD1 TRBJ1-5 NA TRBV7-2 CASSQQGTVANQPQHF TGTGCCAGCAGCCAACAGGGGACCGTTGCTAATCAGCCCCAGCATTTT